This record covers a single T cell receptor beta chain. This specimen comes from a study of CD8 T cells in Susac syndrome. Sequencing of TCR beta drew on CD8+ and CD4+ T cells from blood. Purification of the CD8+ and CD4+ T cells relied on negative isolation, and TEMRA cells underwent FACS enrichment. The CDR3 length is 16 residues. Germline V gene lookup returns CDR1 MGHRA and CDR2 YSYEKL. Trimming at V came to 1 base and at J to 5 bases, leaving 10 bases not matched to a gene. With random hexamers, reverse transcription was performed on roughly 0.5 to 1 ug of RNA. Each CDR3 protein gets one entry after TCRdb re-called the immunoSEQ multiplex PCR reads with MiXCR. Here the sample spans around 160,000 distinct CDR3 sequences, roughly 95% being singletons.

Sequences were obtained from CD4+ T cells from PBMCs. This chain connects TRBV4-1 to TRBJ2-7, with 8 bases aligning to TRBD1. The receptor was derived from a human donor with multiple sclerosis. CDR3 coding DNA: TGCGCCAGCAGCCAAGGACTCACCAGGGGGCGGGACGAGCAGTACTTC. It specifies CASSQGLTRGRDEQYF.